The entry below describes one T cell receptor beta chain. What it binds is unknown. Sequenced by immunoSEQ multiplex PCR; TCRdb stores in-frame clones only, minus some. Of about 35,000 clones in the sample, 90% to 95% are singletons; the top ten hold 20% to 25%. The sample is drawn from a study of OX40 agonist ivuxolimab in advanced cancers. Study summary: Head and neck, renal cell, melanoma or hepatocellular carcinoma were the cancers that dose-escalation patients had. One hepatocellular carcinoma and a couple of cutaneous melanoma patients partially responded.

Overall study findings and caveats: At 0.1 to 3.0 mg/kg, clonal expansion of CD4+ and CD8+ blood T cells had occurred by week 6.

On cycle 4 day 1 and cycle 7 day 1, as well as at baseline, blood was sampled. Trimming removed 0 bases at V and 5 bases at J, with 18 bases between. The CDR3 is made up of 17 amino acids. The V gene's germline CDR1 is SGHDT and CDR2 YYEEEE. V and J are TRBV5-6 and TRBJ2-4; TRBD1 or TRBD2 may be the D gene (6 bases each). Specimen: CD4+ or CD8+ T cells sorted from blood, collected in a trial of the OX40 agonist ivuxolimab. This clonotype was obtained from an adult with an advanced solid tumor such as melanoma, head and neck, liver or kidney cancer. This chain's CDR3 is CASSLGPTGTEENIQYF. CDR3 DNA: TGTGCCAGCAGCTTGGGCCCCACAGGGACTGAGGAAAACATTCAGTACTTC.